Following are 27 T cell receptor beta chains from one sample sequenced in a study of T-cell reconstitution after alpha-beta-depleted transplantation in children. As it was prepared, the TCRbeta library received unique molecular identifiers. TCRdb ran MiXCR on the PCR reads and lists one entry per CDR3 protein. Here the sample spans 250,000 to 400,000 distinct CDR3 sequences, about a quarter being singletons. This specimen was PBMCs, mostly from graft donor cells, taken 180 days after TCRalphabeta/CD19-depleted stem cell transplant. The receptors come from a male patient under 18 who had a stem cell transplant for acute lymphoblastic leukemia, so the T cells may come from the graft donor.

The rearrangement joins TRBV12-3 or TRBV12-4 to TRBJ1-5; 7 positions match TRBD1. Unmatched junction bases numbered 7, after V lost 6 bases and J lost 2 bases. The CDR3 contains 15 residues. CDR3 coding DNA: TGTGCCAGCAGCCCTAACAGGGGCCGCAATCAGCCCCAGCATTTT. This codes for CASSPNRGRNQPQHF.

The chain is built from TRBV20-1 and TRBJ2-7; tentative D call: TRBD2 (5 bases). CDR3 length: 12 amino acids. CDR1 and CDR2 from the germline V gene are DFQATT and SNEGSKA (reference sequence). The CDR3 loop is CSRDSLSYEQYF. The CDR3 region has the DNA TGCAGCCGGGATTCCCTTTCCTACGAGCAGTACTTC.

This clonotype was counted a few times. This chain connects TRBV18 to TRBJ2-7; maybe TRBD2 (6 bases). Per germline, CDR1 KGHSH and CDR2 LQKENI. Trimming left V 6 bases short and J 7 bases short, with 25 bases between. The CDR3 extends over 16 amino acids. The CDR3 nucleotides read TGTGCCAGCTCCGCCCAAGGGGACTTGTCCTCTCGGGAGCAGTACTTC. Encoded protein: CASSAQGDLSSREQYF.

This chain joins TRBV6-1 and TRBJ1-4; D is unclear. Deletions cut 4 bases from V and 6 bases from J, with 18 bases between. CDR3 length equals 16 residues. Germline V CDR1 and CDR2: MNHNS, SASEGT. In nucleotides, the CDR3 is TGTGCCAGCAGTGCTCCCCTCGGGAGCCGAGATGAAAAACTGTTTTTT. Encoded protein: CASSAPLGSRDEKLFF.

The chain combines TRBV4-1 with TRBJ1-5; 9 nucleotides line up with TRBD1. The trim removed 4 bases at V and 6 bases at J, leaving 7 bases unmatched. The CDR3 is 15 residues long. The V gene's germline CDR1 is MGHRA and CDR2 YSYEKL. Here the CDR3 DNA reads TGCGCCAGCAGCCGGGACAGGGCCGCGAGTCAGCCCCAGCATTTT. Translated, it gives CASSRDRAASQPQHF.

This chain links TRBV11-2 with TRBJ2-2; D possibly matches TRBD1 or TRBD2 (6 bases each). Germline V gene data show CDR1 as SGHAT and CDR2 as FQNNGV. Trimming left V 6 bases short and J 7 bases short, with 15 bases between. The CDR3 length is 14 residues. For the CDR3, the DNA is TGTGCCAGCAGTCGGGGGACATTAATCGGGGAGCTGTTTTTT. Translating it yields CASSRGTLIGELFF.

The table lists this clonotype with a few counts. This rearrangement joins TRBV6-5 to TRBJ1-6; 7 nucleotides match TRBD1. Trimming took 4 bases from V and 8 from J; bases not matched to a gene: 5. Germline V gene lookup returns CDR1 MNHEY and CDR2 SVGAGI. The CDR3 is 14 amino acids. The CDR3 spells CASSWDREYSPLHF. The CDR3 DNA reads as TGTGCCAGCAGTTGGGACAGAGAATATTCACCCCTCCACTTT.

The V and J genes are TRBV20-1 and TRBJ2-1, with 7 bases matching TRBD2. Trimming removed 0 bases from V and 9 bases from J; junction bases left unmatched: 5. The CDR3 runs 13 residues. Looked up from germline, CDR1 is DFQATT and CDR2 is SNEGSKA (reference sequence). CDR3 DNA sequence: TGCAGTGCTAGAGATGGGCGGGGGTCTGAGCAGTTCTTC. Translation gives CSARDGRGSEQFF.

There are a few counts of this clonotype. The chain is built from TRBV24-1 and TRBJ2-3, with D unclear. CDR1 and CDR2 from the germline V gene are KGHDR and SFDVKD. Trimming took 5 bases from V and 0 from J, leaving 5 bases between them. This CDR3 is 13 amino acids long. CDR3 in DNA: TGTGCCACCAGTGCATCTAGCACAGATACGCAGTATTTT. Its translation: CATSASSTDTQYF.

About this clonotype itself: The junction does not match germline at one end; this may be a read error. The CDR3 bases are TGCAGCGTTGAAGGGGTGAGACAGGGGGCAACCGGGGAGCTGTCTTTT. Translated, it gives CSVEGVRQGATGELSF. The chain uses TRBV29-1 and TRBJ2-2; the match to TRBD1 covers 10 bases. Germline CDR1 and CDR2: SQVTM and ANQGSEA. The CDR3 spans 16 residues.

In DNA, the CDR3 is TGCGCCAGCAGCTTGGGGACTACCTCCGCCTACGAGCAGTACTTC. Its protein product is CASSLGTTSAYEQYF. This chain joins TRBV5-1 and TRBJ2-7; TRBD2 is a possible D gene (6 bases). V was cut by 0 bases and J by 2 bases, with 12 bases left in between. The CDR3 runs 15 residues. Germline CDR1 is SGHRS and CDR2 is YFSETQ.

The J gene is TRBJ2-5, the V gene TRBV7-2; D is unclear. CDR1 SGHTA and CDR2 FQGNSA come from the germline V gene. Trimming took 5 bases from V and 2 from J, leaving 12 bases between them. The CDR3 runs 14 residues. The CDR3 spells CASSTLPFQETQYF. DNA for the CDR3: TGTGCCAGCAGCACCCTTCCCTTTCAAGAGACCCAGTACTTC. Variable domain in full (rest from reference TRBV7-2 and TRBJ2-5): GAGVSQSPSNKVTEKGKDVELRCDPISGHTALYWYRQSLGQGLEFLIYFQGNSAPDKSGLPSDRFSAERTGGSVSTLTIQRTQQEDSAVYLCASSTLPFQETQYFGPGTRLLVL.

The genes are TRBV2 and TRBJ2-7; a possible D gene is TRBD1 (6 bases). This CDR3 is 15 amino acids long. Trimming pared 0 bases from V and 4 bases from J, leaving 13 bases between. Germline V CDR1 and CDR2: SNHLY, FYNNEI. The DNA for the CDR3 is TGTGCCAGCAGTGAAGCTGGCAGGGGTGGGTACGAGCAGTACTTC. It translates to CASSEAGRGGYEQYF.

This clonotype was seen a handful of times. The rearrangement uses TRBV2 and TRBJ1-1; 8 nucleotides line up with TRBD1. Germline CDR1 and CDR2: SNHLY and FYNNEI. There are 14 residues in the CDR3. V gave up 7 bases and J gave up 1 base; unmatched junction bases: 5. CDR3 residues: CASTGQGRNTEAFF. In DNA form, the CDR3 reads TGTGCCAGCACCGGACAGGGAAGGAACACTGAAGCTTTCTTT.

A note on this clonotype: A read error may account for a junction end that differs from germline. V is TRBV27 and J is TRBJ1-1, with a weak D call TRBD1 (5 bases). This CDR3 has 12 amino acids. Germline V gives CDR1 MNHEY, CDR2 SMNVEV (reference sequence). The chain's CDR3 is CASGFGGVEAFF. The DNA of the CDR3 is TGTGCCAGCGGTTTTGGGGGAGTCGAGGCTTTCTTT.

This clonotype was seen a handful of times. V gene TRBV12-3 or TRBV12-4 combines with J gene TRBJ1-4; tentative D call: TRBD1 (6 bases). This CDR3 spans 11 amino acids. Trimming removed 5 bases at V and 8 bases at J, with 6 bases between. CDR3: CASSDREKLFF. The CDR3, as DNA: TGTGCCAGCAGTGACAGGGAAAAACTGTTTTTT.

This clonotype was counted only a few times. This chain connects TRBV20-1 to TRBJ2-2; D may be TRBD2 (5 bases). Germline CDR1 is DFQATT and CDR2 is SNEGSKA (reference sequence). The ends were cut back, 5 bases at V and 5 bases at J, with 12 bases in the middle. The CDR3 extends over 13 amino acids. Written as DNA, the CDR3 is TGCAGTGCTCGGCCTACTAGGACCGGGGAGCTGTTTTTT. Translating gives CSARPTRTGELFF.

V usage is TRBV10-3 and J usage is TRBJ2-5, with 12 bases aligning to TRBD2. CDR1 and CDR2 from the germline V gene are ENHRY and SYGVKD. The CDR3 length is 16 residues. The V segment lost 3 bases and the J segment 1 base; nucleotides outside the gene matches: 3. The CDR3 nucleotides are TGTGCCATCAGTGAATTACTAGCGGGAGGCCAAGAGACCCAGTACTTC. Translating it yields CAISELLAGGQETQYF.

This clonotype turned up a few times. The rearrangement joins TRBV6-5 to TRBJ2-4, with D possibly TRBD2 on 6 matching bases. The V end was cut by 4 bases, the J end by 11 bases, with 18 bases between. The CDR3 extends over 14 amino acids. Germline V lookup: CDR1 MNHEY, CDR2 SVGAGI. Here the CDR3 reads CASSLFGSSGVQYF. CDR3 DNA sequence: TGTGCCAGCAGTTTATTCGGGAGTTCGGGGGTTCAGTACTTC.

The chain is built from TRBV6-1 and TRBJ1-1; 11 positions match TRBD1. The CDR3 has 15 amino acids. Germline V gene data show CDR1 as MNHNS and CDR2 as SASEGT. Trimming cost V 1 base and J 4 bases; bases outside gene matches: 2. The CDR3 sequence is CASSEGGTGGTEAFF. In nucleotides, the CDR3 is TGTGCCAGCAGTGAAGGGGGGACAGGGGGCACTGAAGCTTTCTTT.

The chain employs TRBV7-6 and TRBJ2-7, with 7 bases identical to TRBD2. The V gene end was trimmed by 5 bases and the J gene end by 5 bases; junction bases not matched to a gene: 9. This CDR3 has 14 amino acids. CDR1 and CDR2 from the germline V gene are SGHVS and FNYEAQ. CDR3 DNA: TGTGCCAGCAGCCAGGCGGGAGTCTGGGACGAGCAGTACTTC. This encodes CASSQAGVWDEQYF.

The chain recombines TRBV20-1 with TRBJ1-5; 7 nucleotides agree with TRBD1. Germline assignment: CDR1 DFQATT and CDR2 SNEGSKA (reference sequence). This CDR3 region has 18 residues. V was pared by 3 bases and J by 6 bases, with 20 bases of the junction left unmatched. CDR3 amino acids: CSASHLPHLQGIGQPQHF. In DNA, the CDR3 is TGCAGTGCTAGCCATTTACCCCACTTACAGGGGATCGGTCAGCCCCAGCATTTT.

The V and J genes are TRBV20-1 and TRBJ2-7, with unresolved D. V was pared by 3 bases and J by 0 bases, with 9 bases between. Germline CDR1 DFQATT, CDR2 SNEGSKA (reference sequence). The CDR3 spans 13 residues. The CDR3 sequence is CSASSADSYEQYF. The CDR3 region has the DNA TGCAGTGCTAGTTCCGCAGACTCCTACGAGCAGTACTTC.

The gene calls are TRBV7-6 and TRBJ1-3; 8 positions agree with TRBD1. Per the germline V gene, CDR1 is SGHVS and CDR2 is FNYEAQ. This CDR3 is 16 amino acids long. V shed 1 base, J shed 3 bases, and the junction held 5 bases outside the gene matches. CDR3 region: CASSLVAGGSGNTIYF. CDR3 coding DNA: TGTGCCAGCAGCTTAGTGGCAGGGGGCAGTGGAAACACCATATATTTT.

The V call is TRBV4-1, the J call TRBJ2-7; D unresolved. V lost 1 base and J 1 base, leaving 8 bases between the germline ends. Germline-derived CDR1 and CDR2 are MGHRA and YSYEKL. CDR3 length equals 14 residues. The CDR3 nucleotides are TGCGCCAGCAGCCAAGCACATCTATCCTACGAGCAGTACTTC. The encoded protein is CASSQAHLSYEQYF.

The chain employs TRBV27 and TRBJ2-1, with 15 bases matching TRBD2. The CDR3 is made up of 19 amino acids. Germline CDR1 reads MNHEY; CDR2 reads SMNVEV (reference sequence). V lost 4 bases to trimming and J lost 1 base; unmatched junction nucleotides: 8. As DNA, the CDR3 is TGTGCCAGCAGTTCTAGGACTAGCGGGAGGGCCTTTTCCTACAATGAGCAGTTCTTC. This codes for CASSSRTSGRAFSYNEQFF.

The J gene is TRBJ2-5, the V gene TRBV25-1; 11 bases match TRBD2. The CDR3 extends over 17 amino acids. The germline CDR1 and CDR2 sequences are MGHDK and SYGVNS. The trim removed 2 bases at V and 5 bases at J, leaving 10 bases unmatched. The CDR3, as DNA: TGTGCCAGCAGTGAAAGGTGGCTAGCGGGAGGTAGGGAGACCCAGTACTTC. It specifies CASSERWLAGGRETQYF.